The 7 T cell receptor beta chains below come from one sample, sequenced in a study of early T cells in non-severe SARS-CoV-2 infection. MiXCR, run by TCRdb on the 5' RACE reads, gives a single entry per CDR3 protein. The table lists approximately 32,000 distinct CDR3 sequences, over 6.5% of them singletons. Sequencing used whole blood. These receptors came from an adult who was a healthcare worker with PCR-confirmed SARS-CoV-2 infection or an uninfected control (not recorded which).

This clonotype was observed at least ten times. This chain links TRBV27 with TRBJ1-2, with 7 bases aligning to TRBD1. This CDR3 spans 13 amino acids. CDR1 is MNHEY, CDR2 SMNVEV, per germline (reference sequence). J gave up 8 bases and V 2 bases, and 5 bases lay outside the gene matches. This chain's CDR3 is CASSLETGSGYTF. Written as DNA, the CDR3 is TGTGCCAGCAGTTTAGAGACAGGGTCGGGCTACACCTTC.

In its sample, this clonotype was seen many times. The chain combines TRBV29-1 with TRBJ2-3; D is unresolved. Trimming took 1 base from V and 2 from J, leaving 10 bases between them. Per the germline V gene, CDR1 is SQVTM and CDR2 is ANQGSEA. The CDR3 spans 14 residues. CDR3 DNA sequence: TGCAGCGTTGAAGGGGCAGACCACACAGATACGCAGTATTTT. Its translation is CSVEGADHTDTQYF.

This clonotype was recorded many times. The rearrangement links TRBV4-3 to TRBJ1-1; a possible D gene is TRBD1 (5 bases). Germline CDR1 LGHNA, CDR2 YSLEER. Trimming left V 0 bases short and J 2 bases short, with 19 bases between. The CDR3 contains 18 residues. CDR3 DNA: TGCGCCAGCAGCCAAGATCGGCGGGACGGAGGAGTAAACACTGAAGCTTTCTTT. It codes for CASSQDRRDGGVNTEAFF.

This clonotype has ten or more counts. The rearrangement joins TRBV27 to TRBJ1-2, with a possible D match to TRBD1 (6 bases). The CDR3 is 14 amino acids. V lost 6 bases to trimming and J lost 0 bases, with 11 bases between them. The germline V gene has CDR1 MNHEY and CDR2 SMNVEV (reference sequence). The CDR3 sequence: CASSPDSTNYGYTF. DNA of the CDR3: TGTGCCAGCAGCCCGGACAGCACTAACTATGGCTACACCTTC.

This clonotype was counted many times. The chain couples TRBV30 to TRBJ1-3; D possibly corresponds to TRBD1 (6 bases). The CDR3 covers 13 residues. Germline loops: CDR1 GTSNPN, CDR2 SVGIG (reference sequence). The V gene lost 5 bases and the J gene lost 4 bases, with 12 bases spanning the gap. CDR3 sequence: CAWGQSRGNTIYF. Written as DNA, the CDR3 is TGTGCCTGGGGACAGTCCCGAGGAAACACCATATATTTT.

This clonotype was picked up many times. The chain couples TRBV15 to TRBJ2-7; possible D gene TRBD1, 6 bases. The CDR3 sequence is 14 residues long. Between the trimmed V and J ends, which lost 6 bases and 2 bases, there was a span of 14 bases. From germline, CDR1 is LNHNV and CDR2 YYDKDF (reference sequence). This chain's CDR3 is CATSMGHQPYEQYF. The CDR3 nucleotides are TGTGCCACCAGTATGGGACACCAACCCTACGAGCAGTACTTC.

This clonotype was counted ten times or more. This CDR3 reads CASRAGTVNTEAFF. In DNA form, the CDR3 reads TGTGCCAGCAGGGCCGGGACCGTAAACACTGAAGCTTTCTTT. The V call is TRBV6-2 or TRBV6-3, the J call TRBJ1-1, with a weak D call TRBD1 (5 bases). Germline V gene sequence: CDR1 MNHEY, CDR2 SVGEGT. The length of the CDR3 is 14 residues. The V gene lost 6 bases and the J gene lost 2 bases, with 13 bases spanning the gap.